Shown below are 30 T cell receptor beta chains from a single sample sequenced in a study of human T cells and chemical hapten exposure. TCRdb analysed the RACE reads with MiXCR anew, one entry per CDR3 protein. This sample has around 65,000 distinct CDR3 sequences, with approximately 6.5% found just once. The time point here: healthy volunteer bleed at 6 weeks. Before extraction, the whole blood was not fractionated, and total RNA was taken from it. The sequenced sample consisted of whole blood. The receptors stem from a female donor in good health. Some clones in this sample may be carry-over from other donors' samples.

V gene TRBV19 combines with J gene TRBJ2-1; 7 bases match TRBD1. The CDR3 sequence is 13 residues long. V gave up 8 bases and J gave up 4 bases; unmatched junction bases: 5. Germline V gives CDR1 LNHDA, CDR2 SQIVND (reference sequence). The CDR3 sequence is CASEGTVYNEQFF. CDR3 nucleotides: TGTGCCAGTGAGGGGACAGTTTACAATGAGCAGTTCTTC. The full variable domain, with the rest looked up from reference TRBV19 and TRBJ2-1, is DGGITQSPKYLFRKEGQNVTLSCEQNLNHDAMYWYRQDPGQGLRLIYYSQIVNDFQKGDIAEGYSVSREKKESFPLTVTSAQKNPTAFYLCASEGTVYNEQFFGPGTRLTVL.

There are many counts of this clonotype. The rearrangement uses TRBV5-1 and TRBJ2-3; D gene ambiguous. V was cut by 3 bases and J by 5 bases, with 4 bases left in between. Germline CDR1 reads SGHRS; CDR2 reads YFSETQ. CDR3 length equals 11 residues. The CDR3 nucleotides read TGCGCCAGCAGCTGGGGAGATACGCAGTATTTT. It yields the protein CASSWGDTQYF. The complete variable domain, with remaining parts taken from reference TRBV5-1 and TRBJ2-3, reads KAGVTQTPRYLIKTRGQQVTLSCSPISGHRSVSWYQQTPGQGLQFLFEYFSETQRNKGNFPGRFSGRQFSNSRSEMNVSTLELGDSALYLCASSWGDTQYFGPGTRLTVL.

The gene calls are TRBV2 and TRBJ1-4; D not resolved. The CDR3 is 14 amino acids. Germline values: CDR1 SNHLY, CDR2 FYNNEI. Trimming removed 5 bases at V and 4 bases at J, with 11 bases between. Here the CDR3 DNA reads TGTGCCAGCAGTACGACGGAGGGTAATGAAAAACTGTTTTTT. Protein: CASSTTEGNEKLFF.

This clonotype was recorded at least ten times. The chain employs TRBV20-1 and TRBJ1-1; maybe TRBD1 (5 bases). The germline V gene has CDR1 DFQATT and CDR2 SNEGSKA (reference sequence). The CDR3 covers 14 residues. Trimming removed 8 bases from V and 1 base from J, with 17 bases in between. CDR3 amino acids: CSTGGGSKNTEAFF. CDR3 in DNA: TGCAGTACTGGTGGGGGGTCAAAGAACACTGAAGCTTTCTTT.

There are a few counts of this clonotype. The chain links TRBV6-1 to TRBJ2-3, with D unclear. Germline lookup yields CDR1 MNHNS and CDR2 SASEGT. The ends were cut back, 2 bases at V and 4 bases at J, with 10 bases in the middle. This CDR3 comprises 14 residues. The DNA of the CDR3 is TGTGCCAGCAGTGAAACCCCAAGGGCAGATACGCAGTATTTT. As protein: CASSETPRADTQYF.

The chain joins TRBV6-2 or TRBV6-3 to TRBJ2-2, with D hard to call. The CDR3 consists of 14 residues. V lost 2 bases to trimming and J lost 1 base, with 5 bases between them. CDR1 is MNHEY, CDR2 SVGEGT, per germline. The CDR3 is CASSYRENTGELFF. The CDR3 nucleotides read TGTGCCAGCAGTTACAGGGAGAACACCGGGGAGCTGTTTTTT.

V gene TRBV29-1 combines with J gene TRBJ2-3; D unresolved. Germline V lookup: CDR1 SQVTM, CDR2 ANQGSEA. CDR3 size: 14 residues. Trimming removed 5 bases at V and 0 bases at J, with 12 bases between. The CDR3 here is CSVLDAGSTDTQYF. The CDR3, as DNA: TGCAGCGTTTTGGACGCCGGTAGCACAGATACGCAGTATTTT.

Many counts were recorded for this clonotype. CDR3 amino acids: CSAILSSGVAYEQYF. CDR3 DNA sequence: TGCAGTGCTATTCTTTCTAGCGGGGTAGCCTACGAGCAGTACTTC. V is TRBV20-1 and J is TRBJ2-7; 9 bases line up with TRBD2. Trimming took 4 bases from V and 2 from J; bases not matched to a gene: 9. CDR1 DFQATT and CDR2 SNEGSKA come from the germline V gene (reference sequence). The CDR3 totals 15 residues.

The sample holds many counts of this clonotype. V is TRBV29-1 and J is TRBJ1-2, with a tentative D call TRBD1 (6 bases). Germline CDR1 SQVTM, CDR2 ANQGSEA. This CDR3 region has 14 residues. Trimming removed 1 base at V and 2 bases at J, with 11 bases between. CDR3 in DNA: TGCAGCGTTGAAGGAGGGCAGGGGAACTATGGCTACACCTTC. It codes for CSVEGGQGNYGYTF. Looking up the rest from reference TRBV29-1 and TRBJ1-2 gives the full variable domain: SAVISQKPSRDICQRGTSLTIQCQVDSQVTMMFWYRQQPGQSLTLIATANQGSEATYESGFVIDKFPISRPNLTFSTLTVSNMSPEDSSIYLCSVEGGQGNYGYTFGSGTRLTVV.

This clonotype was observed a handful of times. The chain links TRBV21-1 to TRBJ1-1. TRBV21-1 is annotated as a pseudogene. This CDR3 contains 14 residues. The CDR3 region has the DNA TGTGCCAGCCCGAGGGAGATCATGAACACTGAAGCTTTCTTT. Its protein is CASPREIMNTEAFF.

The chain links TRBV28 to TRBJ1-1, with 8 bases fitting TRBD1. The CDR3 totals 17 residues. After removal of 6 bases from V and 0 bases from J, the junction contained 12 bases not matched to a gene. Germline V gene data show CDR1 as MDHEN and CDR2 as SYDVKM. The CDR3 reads CASRAAGTGTLNTEAFF. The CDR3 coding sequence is TGTGCCAGCAGGGCAGCCGGGACAGGAACCCTGAACACTGAAGCTTTCTTT.

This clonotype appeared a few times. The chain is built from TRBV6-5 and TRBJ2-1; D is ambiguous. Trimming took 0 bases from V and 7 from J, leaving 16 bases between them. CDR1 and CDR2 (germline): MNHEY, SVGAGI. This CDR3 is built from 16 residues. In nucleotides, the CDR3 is TGTGCCAGCAGTTACTCCTCAGGACGGCACGGAAATGAGCAGTTCTTC. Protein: CASSYSSGRHGNEQFF.

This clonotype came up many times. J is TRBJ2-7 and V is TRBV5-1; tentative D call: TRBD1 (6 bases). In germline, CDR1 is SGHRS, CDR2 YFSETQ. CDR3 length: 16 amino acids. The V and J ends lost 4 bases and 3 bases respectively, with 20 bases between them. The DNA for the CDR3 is TGCGCCAGCAGCGGAACAGGGTCCTTCGGCCACTACGAGCAGTACTTC. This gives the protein CASSGTGSFGHYEQYF. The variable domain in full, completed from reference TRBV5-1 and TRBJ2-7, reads KAGVTQTPRYLIKTRGQQVTLSCSPISGHRSVSWYQQTPGQGLQFLFEYFSETQRNKGNFPGRFSGRQFSNSRSEMNVSTLELGDSALYLCASSGTGSFGHYEQYFGPGTRLTVT.

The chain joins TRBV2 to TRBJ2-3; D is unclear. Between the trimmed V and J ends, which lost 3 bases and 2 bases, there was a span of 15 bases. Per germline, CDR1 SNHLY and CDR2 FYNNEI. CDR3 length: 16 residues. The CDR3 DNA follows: TGTGCCAGCAGTGATCTCCAGCGACGTACCACAGATACGCAGTATTTT. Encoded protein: CASSDLQRRTTDTQYF.

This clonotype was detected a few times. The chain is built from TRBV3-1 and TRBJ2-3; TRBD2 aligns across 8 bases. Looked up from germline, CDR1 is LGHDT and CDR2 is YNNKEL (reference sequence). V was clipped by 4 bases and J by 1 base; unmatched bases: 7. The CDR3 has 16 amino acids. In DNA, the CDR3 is TGTGCCAGCAGCCGACTAGCGCTAGTGGGCACAGATACGCAGTATTTT. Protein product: CASSRLALVGTDTQYF.

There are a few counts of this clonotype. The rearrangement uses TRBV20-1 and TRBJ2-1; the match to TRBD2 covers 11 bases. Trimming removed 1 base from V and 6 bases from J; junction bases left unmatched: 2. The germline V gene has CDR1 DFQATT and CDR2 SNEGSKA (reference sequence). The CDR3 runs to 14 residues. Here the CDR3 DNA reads TGCAGTGCTAGAGGCCTAGCGGGAGGCAATGAGCAGTTCTTC. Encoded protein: CSARGLAGGNEQFF.

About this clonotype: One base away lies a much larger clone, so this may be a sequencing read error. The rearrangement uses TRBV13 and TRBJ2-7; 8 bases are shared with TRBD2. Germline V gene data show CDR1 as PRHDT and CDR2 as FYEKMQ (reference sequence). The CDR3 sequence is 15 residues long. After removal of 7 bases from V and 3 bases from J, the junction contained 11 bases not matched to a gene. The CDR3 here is CASTSGLAQYYEQYF. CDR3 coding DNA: TGTGCCAGCACCTCAGGACTAGCCCAATACTACGAGCAGTACTTC.

CDR3 in amino acids: CASRQQGPSGNTIYF. The CDR3 DNA reads as TGTGCCAGCAGGCAACAGGGCCCCTCTGGAAACACCATATATTTT. This chain links TRBV2 with TRBJ1-3; D perhaps matches TRBD1 (6 bases). CDR1 is SNHLY and CDR2 is FYNNEI in the germline V gene. This CDR3 has 15 amino acids. Trimming stripped 6 bases from V and 0 bases from J, with 12 bases between. Variable domain in full (rest from reference TRBV2 and TRBJ1-3): EPEVTQTPSHQVTQMGQEVILRCVPISNHLYFYWYRQILGQKVEFLVSFYNNEISEKSEIFDDQFSVERPDGSNFTLKIRSTKLEDSAMYFCASRQQGPSGNTIYFGEGSWLTVV.

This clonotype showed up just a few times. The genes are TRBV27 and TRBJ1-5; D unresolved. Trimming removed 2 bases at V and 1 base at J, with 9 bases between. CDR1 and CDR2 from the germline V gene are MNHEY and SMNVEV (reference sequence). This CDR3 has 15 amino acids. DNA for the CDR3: TGTGCCAGCAGTTTAGCGGGGTTGAGCAATCAGCCCCAGCATTTT. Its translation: CASSLAGLSNQPQHF.

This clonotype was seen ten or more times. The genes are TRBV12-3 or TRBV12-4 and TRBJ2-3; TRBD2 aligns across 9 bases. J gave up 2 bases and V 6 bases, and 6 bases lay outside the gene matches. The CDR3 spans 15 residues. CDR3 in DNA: TGTGCCAGCAGCCTCGCTAGCGGGATCACAGATACGCAGTATTTT. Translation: CASSLASGITDTQYF.

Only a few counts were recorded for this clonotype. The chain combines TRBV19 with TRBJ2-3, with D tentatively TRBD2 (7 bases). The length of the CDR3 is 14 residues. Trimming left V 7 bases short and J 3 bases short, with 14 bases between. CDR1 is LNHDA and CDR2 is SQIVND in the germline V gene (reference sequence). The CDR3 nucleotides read TGTGCCAGTACTGGGAGGGGGAGGACAGATACGCAGTATTTT. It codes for CASTGRGRTDTQYF.

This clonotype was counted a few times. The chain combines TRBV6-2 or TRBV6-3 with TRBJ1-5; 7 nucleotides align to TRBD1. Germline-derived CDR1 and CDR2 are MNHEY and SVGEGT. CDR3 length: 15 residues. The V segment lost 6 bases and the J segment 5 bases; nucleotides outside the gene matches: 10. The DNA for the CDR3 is TGTGCCAGCAGCAACGACAGGGCCAGGGATCAGCCCCAGCATTTT. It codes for CASSNDRARDQPQHF.

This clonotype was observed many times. The CDR3 sequence is CASSLGQSYGYTF. The CDR3 bases are TGTGCCAGCAGTTTGGGGCAGTCCTATGGCTACACCTTC. The chain is built from TRBV12-3 or TRBV12-4 and TRBJ1-2; the D gene is possibly TRBD1 (5 bases). The CDR3 has 13 amino acids. Trimming pared 3 bases from V and 4 bases from J, leaving 9 bases between.

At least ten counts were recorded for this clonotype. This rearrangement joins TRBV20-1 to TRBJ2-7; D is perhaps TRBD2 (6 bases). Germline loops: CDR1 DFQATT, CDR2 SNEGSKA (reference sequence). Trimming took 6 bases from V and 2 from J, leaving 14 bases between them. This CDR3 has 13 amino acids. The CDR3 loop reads CSAALAGTYEQYF. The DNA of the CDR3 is TGCAGTGCCGCACTAGCTGGGACCTACGAGCAGTACTTC.

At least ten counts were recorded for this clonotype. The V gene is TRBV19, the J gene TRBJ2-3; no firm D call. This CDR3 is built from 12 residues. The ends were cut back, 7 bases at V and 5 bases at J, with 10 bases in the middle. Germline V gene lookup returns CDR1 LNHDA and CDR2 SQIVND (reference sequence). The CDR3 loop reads CASNVGGDTQYF. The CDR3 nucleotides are TGTGCCAGTAACGTAGGCGGAGATACGCAGTATTTT. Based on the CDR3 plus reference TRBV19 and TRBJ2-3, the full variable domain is DGGITQSPKYLFRKEGQNVTLSCEQNLNHDAMYWYRQDPGQGLRLIYYSQIVNDFQKGDIAEGYSVSREKKESFPLTVTSAQKNPTAFYLCASNVGGDTQYFGPGTRLTVL.

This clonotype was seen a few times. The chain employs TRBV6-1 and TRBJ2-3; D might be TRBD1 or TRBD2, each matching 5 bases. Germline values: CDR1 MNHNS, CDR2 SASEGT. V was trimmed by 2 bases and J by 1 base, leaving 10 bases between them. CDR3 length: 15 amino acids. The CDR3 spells CASSEIRGGTDTQYF. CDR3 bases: TGTGCCAGCAGTGAAATCCGAGGGGGCACAGATACGCAGTATTTT.

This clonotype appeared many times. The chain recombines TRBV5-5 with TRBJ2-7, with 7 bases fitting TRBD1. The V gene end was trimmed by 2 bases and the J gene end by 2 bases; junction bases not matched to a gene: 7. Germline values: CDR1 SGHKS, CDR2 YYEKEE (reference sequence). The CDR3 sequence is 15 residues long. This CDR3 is CASSLHRGETYEQYF. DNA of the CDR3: TGTGCCAGCAGCTTACACAGGGGAGAAACCTACGAGCAGTACTTC.

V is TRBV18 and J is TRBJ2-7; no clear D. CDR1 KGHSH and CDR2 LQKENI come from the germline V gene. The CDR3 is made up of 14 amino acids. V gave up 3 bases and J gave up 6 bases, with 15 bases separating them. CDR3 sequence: CASSPMFQGPEQYF. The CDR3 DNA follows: TGTGCCAGCTCACCGATGTTTCAAGGGCCCGAGCAGTACTTC.

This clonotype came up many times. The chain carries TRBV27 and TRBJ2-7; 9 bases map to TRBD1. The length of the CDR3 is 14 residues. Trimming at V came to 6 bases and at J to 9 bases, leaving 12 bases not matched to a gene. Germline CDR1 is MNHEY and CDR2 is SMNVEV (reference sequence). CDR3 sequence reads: CASSPGQGFDRQYF. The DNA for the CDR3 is TGTGCCAGCAGCCCGGGACAGGGATTTGATCGGCAGTACTTC.

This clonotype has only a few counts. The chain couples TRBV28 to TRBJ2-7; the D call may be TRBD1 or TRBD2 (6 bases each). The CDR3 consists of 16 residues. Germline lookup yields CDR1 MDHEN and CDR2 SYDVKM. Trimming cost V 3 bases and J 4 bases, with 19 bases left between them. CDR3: CASSFHGGAPPYEQYF. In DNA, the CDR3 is TGTGCCAGCAGTTTTCACGGGGGCGCTCCTCCTTACGAGCAGTACTTC. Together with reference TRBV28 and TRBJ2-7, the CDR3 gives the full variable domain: DVKVTQSSRYLVKRTGEKVFLECVQDMDHENMFWYRQDPGLGLRLIYFSYDVKMKEKGDIPEGYSVSREKKERFSLILESASTNQTSMYLCASSFHGGAPPYEQYFGPGTRLTVT.